Described below is a single T cell receptor (beta chain) sequence and its context. From germline, CDR1 is SGHAT and CDR2 FQNNGV. The germline V and J ends were trimmed by 5 bases and 9 bases, with 11 bases remaining between them. The CDR3 spans 12 residues. This sample is drawn from a study of blood T cells in healthy people across ages. PCR was performed a second time for roughly 7 to 11 cycles using a sample-barcoded 5' primer and a J-beta primer mix. TCRdb processed the 5' RACE reads anew with MiXCR; each CDR3 protein has one entry. The data show more than 750,000 distinct CDR3 sequences, with almost 30% seen just once and 9.5% to 13% held by the top ten. These same records also appear under a second study, on T cells of mothers and their children.

The sample was blood. The gene calls are TRBV11-2 and TRBJ2-4, with D perhaps TRBD2 (5 bases). This TCR was sampled from a woman aged 35 to 49 in good health. The CDR3 sequence: CASSPRGFIQYF. CDR3 nucleotides: TGTGCCAGCAGCCCCCGGGGTTTCATTCAGTACTTC.